This TCR beta chain was obtained from a study of cytomegalovirus exposure and HLA in healthy donors. The overall study: An earlier analysis found fewer than 140 million unique TCR beta sequences from approximately 190 million T cells.

This PCR relied on a set of 60 Vbeta primers and 13 Jbeta primers. In the original workflow: Approximately 11 million of the about 80 million unique TCR beta chains counted in a later analysis were shared. TCRdb's copy holds only in-frame clones and misses some; the assay was immunoSEQ multiplex PCR. V and J calls and clone size are those listed in that table; D and trimming were worked out from the DNA. The table lists about 130,000 clones, 6.5% to 9.5% of them singletons. Findings and limits, study-wide: The sole available immune exposure information was CMV serostatus. Productive rates of about 87% or about 30% were seen for most TCR beta V segments in an earlier analysis.

Between the trimmed V and J ends, which lost 4 bases and 2 bases, there was a span of 11 bases. Germline V gene sequence: CDR1 SGHNT, CDR2 YYREEE (reference sequence). The CDR3 spans 14 residues. With respect to this clone: The antigen is not known.

The source material was PBMCs. The sequence was collected from a middle-aged man in good health and CMV-seronegative. This chain joins TRBV5-4 and TRBJ2-3; the D gene is possibly TRBD2 (5 bases). This CDR3 reads CASSRGTLTDTQYF. CDR3 bases: TGTGCCAGCAGCCGGGGTACCCTCACAGATACGCAGTATTTT.